These 18 T cell receptor beta chains were all obtained from the same sample, sequenced in a study of patients and donors after allogeneic stem cell transplantation. TCRdb recomputed calls from the RT-PCR reads with MiXCR, one row per CDR3 protein. The repertoire holds 400,000 to 500,000 distinct CDR3 sequences, 16% seen once, with around 6.8% in the top ten. The sequenced sample was blood, either unsorted or a sorted T cell fraction (not recorded which). Receptors were obtained from a human donor who was either an allogeneic HSCT recipient or a stem cell or donor lymphocyte infusion donor (not recorded which). It is not recorded whose cells these are; they may come from a transplant donor.

A few counts support this clonotype. This chain joins TRBV30 and TRBJ2-2, with 11 bases aligning to TRBD2. The CDR3 consists of 16 residues. Germline values: CDR1 GTSNPN, CDR2 SVGIG (reference sequence). With 2 bases clipped from V and 7 bases from J, the junction kept 9 bases outside the gene matches. The CDR3 region has the DNA TGTGCCTGGAGTCCCCCTAGCGGGGGGTTTCACGGGGAGCTGTTTTTT. Residues: CAWSPPSGGFHGELFF.

There are many counts of this clonotype. This rearrangement joins TRBV6-1 to TRBJ1-1, with D possibly matching TRBD1 (6 bases). The V gene's germline CDR1 is MNHNS and CDR2 SASEGT. This CDR3 is 16 amino acids long. Deletions cut 6 bases from V and 7 bases from J, with 24 bases between. The CDR3 protein is CASSPSLGQKEDEAFF. CDR3 in DNA: TGTGCCAGCAGCCCAAGCCTAGGACAGAAAGAGGATGAAGCTTTCTTT.

Comments on this clonotype: A read error may produce the germline difference seen at one junction end. The gene calls are TRBV7-7 and TRBJ2-7; D is unresolved. Per the germline V gene, CDR1 is SSHAT and CDR2 is FNYEAQ (reference sequence). CDR3 length: 13 residues. The CDR3 sequence: CASSLGTKYEQYF. CDR3 coding DNA: TGTGCTAGCAGCTTAGGAACCAAATACGAGCAGTACTTC.

This clonotype was detected ten times or more. Here the CDR3 reads CASSLWVSSTEAFF. The CDR3 nucleotides read TGCGCCAGCAGCTTGTGGGTGTCGAGCACTGAAGCTTTCTTT. J is TRBJ1-1 and V is TRBV5-1; no reliable D call. V was trimmed by 1 base and J by 4 bases, leaving 11 bases between them. Germline V lookup: CDR1 SGHRS, CDR2 YFSETQ. The CDR3 spans 14 residues.

This clonotype was counted at least ten times. The rearrangement links TRBV15 to TRBJ2-5; no clear D gene. The CDR3 totals 16 residues. Trimming took off 0 bases at V and 2 bases at J, with 13 bases between the two ends. Germline V gene data show CDR1 as LNHNV and CDR2 as YYDKDF (reference sequence). The chain's CDR3 is CATSRDRKQLQETQYF. The CDR3 bases are TGTGCCACCAGCAGAGATCGGAAACAGTTACAAGAGACCCAGTACTTC. Together with reference TRBV15 and TRBJ2-5, the CDR3 gives the full variable domain: DAMVIQNPRYQVTQFGKPVTLSCSQTLNHNVMYWYQQKSSQAPKLLFHYYDKDFNNEADTPDNFQSRRPNTSFCFLDIRSPGLGDTAMYLCATSRDRKQLQETQYFGPGTRLLVL.

V and J are TRBV3-1 and TRBJ2-1; 9 positions match TRBD2. V dropped 4 bases and J dropped 7; count of bases not matched to a gene: 8. The CDR3 spans 15 residues. Germline V gene sequence: CDR1 LGHDT, CDR2 YNNKEL (reference sequence). The CDR3 region is CASSPWREGRNEQFF. In nucleotides, the CDR3 is TGTGCCAGCAGCCCCTGGCGGGAGGGTAGAAATGAGCAGTTCTTC.

This clonotype came up once. This may come from a read error, since a much larger clone is one base off. The CDR3 DNA is TGCAGTGCTCGACAGGGTTCATGGTGGAACACTGAAGCTTTCTTT. It translates to CSARQGSWWNTEAFF. The chain employs TRBV20-1 and TRBJ1-1; 7 positions match TRBD1. This CDR3 contains 15 residues. CDR1 is DFQATT and CDR2 is SNEGSKA in the germline V gene (reference sequence). With 5 bases clipped from V and 1 base from J, the junction kept 10 bases outside the gene matches.

The genes are TRBV12-3 or TRBV12-4 and TRBJ1-2; weak D call: TRBD1 (6 bases). This CDR3 has 14 residues. With 2 bases removed from V and 5 bases from J, the gap between germline ends came to 12 bases. The CDR3 DNA reads as TGTGCCAGCAGTTTAATGGGGGCCATTTATGGCTACACCTTC. It specifies CASSLMGAIYGYTF.

The chain links TRBV11-2 to TRBJ2-7, with D perhaps TRBD2 (6 bases). CDR3 size: 18 residues. V was shortened by 5 bases and J by 0 bases, with 23 bases between the two germline ends. Germline V gene data show CDR1 as SGHAT and CDR2 as FQNNGV. The CDR3 DNA reads as TGTGCCAGCAGCGAGACGGGACTCCTGTTGAAGAGCTCCTACGAGCAGTACTTC. Its protein is CASSETGLLLKSSYEQYF.

This clonotype was counted between two and nine times. This chain joins TRBV15 and TRBJ2-3; 10 bases agree with TRBD2. V lost 4 bases and J lost 2; bases outside the gene matches: 6. The V gene's germline CDR1 is LNHNV and CDR2 YYDKDF (reference sequence). This CDR3 is 16 amino acids long. The DNA of the CDR3 is TGTGCCACCAGCATCCGGACTAGCGGCTTCACAGATACGCAGTATTTT. Amino acid sequence: CATSIRTSGFTDTQYF. The full variable domain, rest sourced from reference TRBV15 and TRBJ2-3, is DAMVIQNPRYQVTQFGKPVTLSCSQTLNHNVMYWYQQKSSQAPKLLFHYYDKDFNNEADTPDNFQSRRPNTSFCFLDIRSPGLGDTAMYLCATSIRTSGFTDTQYFGPGTRLTVL.

J is TRBJ1-5 and V is TRBV10-3, with unresolved D. The CDR3 length is 15 residues. V gave up 2 bases and J gave up 3 bases, with 11 bases separating them. Looked up from germline, CDR1 is ENHRY and CDR2 is SYGVKD. The CDR3 sequence is CAISENGVPNQPQHF. The CDR3 DNA is TGTGCCATCAGTGAGAACGGGGTACCCAATCAGCCCCAGCATTTT.

This clonotype has ten or more counts. The V call is TRBV12-3 or TRBV12-4, the J call TRBJ2-3; tentative D call: TRBD2 (5 bases). V lost 6 bases and J 7 bases, leaving 14 bases between the germline ends. This CDR3 contains 13 residues. The chain's CDR3 is CASSLLARHTQYF. CDR3 nucleotides: TGTGCCAGCAGCCTTTTAGCGAGGCATACGCAGTATTTT.

The chain employs TRBV29-1 and TRBJ1-2, with D maybe TRBD1 (5 bases). Germline V gene lookup returns CDR1 SQVTM and CDR2 ANQGSEA. There are 13 residues in the CDR3. Trimming cost V 6 bases and J 8 bases, with 19 bases left between them. The CDR3 coding sequence is TGCAGCGTCCTCGGTGGGGGAGCAAAAGGCTACACCTTC. Translating it yields CSVLGGGAKGYTF.

This clonotype has more than one count but fewer than ten. V gene TRBV3-1 combines with J gene TRBJ1-4, with D possibly being TRBD1 (6 bases). This CDR3 is 14 amino acids long. Germline V gene lookup returns CDR1 LGHDT and CDR2 YNNKEL (reference sequence). V was cut by 4 bases and J by 6 bases, with 12 bases left in between. This CDR3 is CASSPQGKYEKLFF. DNA of the CDR3: TGTGCCAGCAGCCCTCAGGGGAAGTATGAAAAACTGTTTTTT.

The chain uses TRBV29-1 and TRBJ2-5; 12 positions agree with TRBD2. With 0 bases clipped from V and 5 bases from J, the junction kept 7 bases outside the gene matches. Germline CDR1 reads SQVTM; CDR2 reads ANQGSEA. The CDR3 is made up of 16 amino acids. This CDR3 reads CSVEDRTSGTGETQYF. The CDR3 DNA sequence: TGCAGCGTTGAAGATCGGACTAGCGGGACCGGCGAGACCCAGTACTTC.

This clonotype was recorded many times. V usage is TRBV5-1 and J usage is TRBJ2-2; possible D gene TRBD1, 5 bases. Germline V lookup: CDR1 SGHRS, CDR2 YFSETQ. V was shortened by 2 bases and J by 0 bases, with 11 bases between the two germline ends. This CDR3 comprises 16 residues. CDR3 nucleotide sequence: TGCGCCAGCAGCTTTAAAGGACACCCGAACACCGGGGAGCTGTTTTTT. It is translated as CASSFKGHPNTGELFF.

The chain uses TRBV7-9 and TRBJ1-4; no reliable D call. Germline-derived CDR1 and CDR2 are SEHNR and FQNEAQ (reference sequence). This CDR3 is 15 amino acids long. Trimming stripped 1 base from V and 0 bases from J, with 6 bases between. This CDR3 reads CASSLGDATNEKLFF. The CDR3 nucleotides are TGTGCCAGCAGCTTAGGCGACGCAACTAATGAAAAACTGTTTTTT. Combining the CDR3 with reference TRBV7-9 and TRBJ1-4 gives the whole variable domain DTGVSQNPRHKITKRGQNVTFRCDPISEHNRLYWYRQTLGQGPEFLTYFQNEAQLEKSRLLSDRFSAERPKGSFSTLEIQRTEQGDSAMYLCASSLGDATNEKLFFGSGTQLSVL.

The rearrangement joins TRBV6-5 to TRBJ2-7; tentatively, D is TRBD2 (6 bases). The CDR3 spans 15 residues. Germline loops: CDR1 MNHEY, CDR2 SVGAGI. Trimming left V 2 bases short and J 2 bases short, with 13 bases between. CDR3 protein: CASSYEPGDTYEQYF. The DNA of the CDR3 is TGTGCCAGCAGTTACGAGCCGGGAGACACCTACGAGCAGTACTTC.